This TCR beta chain was obtained from a study of T cells after yellow fever vaccination. TCRdb analysed the 5' RACE reads with MiXCR anew, one entry per CDR3 protein. The sample has hundreds of thousands of distinct CDR3 sequences, less than 15% seen once; the top ten hold over 11%. This clonotype was detected a few times. This sequence was found in a man under 40 who received the YFV17D yellow fever vaccine. Sequenced material: PBMCs, taken on the day of the yellow fever booster vaccination.

As DNA, the CDR3 is TGCAGTGCTCGGACAGGGCCGTCCTATGGCTACACCTTC. Amino acid sequence: CSARTGPSYGYTF. This chain uses TRBV20-1 with TRBJ1-2, with TRBD1 identical over 8 bases. The CDR3 length is 13 residues. The germline V gene has CDR1 DFQATT and CDR2 SNEGSKA (reference sequence). Trimming cost V 5 bases and J 4 bases; bases outside gene matches: 6.